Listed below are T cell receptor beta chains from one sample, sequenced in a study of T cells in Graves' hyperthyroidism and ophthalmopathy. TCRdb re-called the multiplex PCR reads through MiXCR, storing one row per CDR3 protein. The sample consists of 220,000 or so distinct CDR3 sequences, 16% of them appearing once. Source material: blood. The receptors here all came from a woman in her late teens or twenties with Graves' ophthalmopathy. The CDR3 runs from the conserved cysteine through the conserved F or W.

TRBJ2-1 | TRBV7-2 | CASSPKTGTNEQFF
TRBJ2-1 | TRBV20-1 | CSARGGEGVNEQFF
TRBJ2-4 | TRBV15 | CATSGTKNIQYF
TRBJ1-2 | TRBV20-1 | CSARDAEMGQAVYGYTF
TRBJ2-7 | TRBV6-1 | CASSSQWHEQYF
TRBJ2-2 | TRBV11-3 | CASSPPVRTGELFF
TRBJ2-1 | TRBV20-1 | CSASRFGEGLLGNEQFF
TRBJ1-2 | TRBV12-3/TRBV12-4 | CASSRDRTDYGYTF
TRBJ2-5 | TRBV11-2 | CASSLDRQETQYF
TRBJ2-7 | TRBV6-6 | CASSYSAGQSSYEQYF
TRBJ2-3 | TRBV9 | CASSGDRVEDTQYF
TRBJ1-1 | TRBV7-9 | CASSFNRVNTEAFF
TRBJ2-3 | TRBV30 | CALSQGPWTDTQYF
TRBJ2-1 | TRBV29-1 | CSVSYPGTSGGEQFF
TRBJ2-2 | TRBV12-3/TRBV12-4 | CASSLAGRRPGELFF
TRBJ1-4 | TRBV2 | CASARDRNEKLFF
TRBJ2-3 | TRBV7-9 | CASSLDRATDTQYF
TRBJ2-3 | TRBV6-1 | CASSVAGEVTDTQYF
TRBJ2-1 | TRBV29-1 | CSVAPGTSGRYEQFF
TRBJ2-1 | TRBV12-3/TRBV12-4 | CAGTTGIGGGGRSSYNEQFF
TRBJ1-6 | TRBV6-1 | CASRGRDTLNSPLHF
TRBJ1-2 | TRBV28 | CASRVGSSYGYTF
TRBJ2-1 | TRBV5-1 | CASQGLDHNEQFF
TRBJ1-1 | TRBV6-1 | CAGSEVHPEAFF